These 19 T cell receptor beta chains were all obtained from the same sample, sequenced in a study of shared clonotypes between healthy human individuals. Measured with immunoSEQ multiplex PCR; TCRdb has only the in-frame clones, and not every one. Found here are some 2.1 million clones, roughly 94% of them singletons; the top ten hold roughly 1.1%. Naive CD8 populations comprised CD45RO-negative cells positively selected for CCR7, excluding terminally differentiated effector memory CD45RA+ cells. Input material: naive CD8+ T cells sorted from blood. The receptors were gathered from a man between 18 and 29 years old in good health.

This clone has just one count. The chain couples TRBV18 to TRBJ2-5, with D maybe TRBD2 (5 bases). V was pared by 1 base and J by 0 bases, with 12 bases between. Germline CDR1 is KGHSH and CDR2 is LQKENI. The CDR3 runs 16 residues. CDR3 nucleotides: TGTGCCAGCTCACCACGGGGAGAGACGGACCAAGAGACCCAGTACTTC. Translation: CASSPRGETDQETQYF.

The V call is TRBV10-3, the J call TRBJ2-3; D unclear. V gave up 7 bases and J gave up 5 bases, with 16 bases separating them. CDR1 and CDR2 from the germline V gene are ENHRY and SYGVKD. The CDR3 runs 14 residues. The CDR3, as DNA: TGTGCCATCAAGGCTGTTGTTTCGGAAGATACGCAGTATTTT. Protein product: CAIKAVVSEDTQYF.

The chain employs TRBV6-6 and TRBJ1-2; no clear D. CDR1 is MNHNY and CDR2 is SVGAGI in the germline V gene (reference sequence). The CDR3 runs to 13 residues. V was trimmed by 7 bases and J by 0 bases, leaving 9 bases between them. The CDR3 DNA reads as TGTGCCAGCACCGACGGTCCTAACTATGGCTACACCTTC. Encoded protein: CASTDGPNYGYTF.

The genes are TRBV4-1 and TRBJ2-7, with D uncertain. This CDR3 has 14 amino acids. CDR1 and CDR2 (germline): MGHRA, YSYEKL. The V end lost 0 bases, the J end lost 6 bases, and 12 bases lay between the germline ends. CDR3: CASSQDASHSEQYF. The CDR3 DNA reads as TGCGCCAGCAGCCAAGATGCCTCTCACTCCGAGCAGTACTTC.

As for this clone: The identical CDR3 is also encoded by other nucleotide sequences in the sample. This chain uses TRBV6-5 with TRBJ1-1; D gene ambiguous. From germline, CDR1 is MNHEY and CDR2 SVGAGI. Trimming removed 7 bases from V and 0 bases from J, with 9 bases in between. The CDR3 contains 13 residues. CDR3 loop: CASTPGVNTEAFF. In DNA form, the CDR3 reads TGTGCCAGCACCCCTGGTGTGAACACTGAAGCTTTCTTT.

V is TRBV9 and J is TRBJ2-3; 13 bases fit TRBD2. Losses at the gene ends were 4 bases for V and 4 bases for J; bases not matched to a gene: 9. Germline CDR1 reads SGDLS; CDR2 reads YYNGEE. The CDR3 sequence is 17 residues long. The CDR3 reads CASSLGLAGVEADTQYF. The CDR3 bases are TGTGCCAGCAGCTTAGGACTAGCGGGGGTAGAGGCAGATACGCAGTATTTT.

The chain carries TRBV27 and TRBJ1-5; D remains ambiguous. Germline values: CDR1 MNHEY, CDR2 SMNVEV (reference sequence). This CDR3 is 14 amino acids long. The germline V and J ends were trimmed by 5 bases and 3 bases, with 11 bases remaining between them. The CDR3 here is CASSPIGNNQPQHF. DNA of the CDR3: TGTGCCAGCAGTCCAATTGGAAACAATCAGCCCCAGCATTTT.

To note about this clone: The sample carries other DNA sequences with the same CDR3. V usage is TRBV5-1 and J usage is TRBJ2-7; D is possibly TRBD1 or TRBD2 (5 bases each). Germline-derived CDR1 and CDR2 are SGHRS and YFSETQ. The V end was cut by 1 base, the J end by 5 bases, with 13 bases between. This CDR3 contains 14 residues. DNA of the CDR3: TGCGCCAGCAGCTTGTTGAGGGGTGGGGACGAGCAGTACTTC. Residues: CASSLLRGGDEQYF.

The chain has TRBV27 and TRBJ2-7, with 11 bases fitting TRBD2. V lost 5 bases and J lost 3; bases outside the gene matches: 6. This CDR3 is built from 15 residues. In germline, CDR1 is MNHEY, CDR2 SMNVEV (reference sequence). DNA of the CDR3: TGTGCCAGCAGTGAAGGGACTAGCGGAATCTACGAGCAGTACTTC. Translating it yields CASSEGTSGIYEQYF.

This clone occurred once. The chain links TRBV11-2 to TRBJ2-7; the D is unclear. CDR1 and CDR2 (germline): SGHAT, FQNNGV. This CDR3 comprises 14 residues. Trimming cost V 5 bases and J 1 base, with 12 bases left between them. The CDR3 DNA reads TGTGCCAGCAGCGGTACTCTGGAATCCTACGAGCAGTACTTC. It encodes CASSGTLESYEQYF.

This chain links TRBV4-2 with TRBJ2-2; possible D gene TRBD2, 5 bases. Trimming removed 4 bases at V and 0 bases at J, with 12 bases between. Germline values: CDR1 LGHNA, CDR2 YNFKEQ. The CDR3 sequence is 16 residues long. The DNA for the CDR3 is TGTGCCAGCAGCCGCTCGCCGGGGACGAACACCGGGGAGCTGTTTTTT. This codes for CASSRSPGTNTGELFF.

Concerning this clone: The same CDR3 can be traced to other DNA sequences in this sample. V is TRBV30 and J is TRBJ1-1; D is undetermined. The V end lost 1 base, the J end lost 4 bases, and 7 bases lay between the germline ends. This CDR3 is 12 amino acids long. Germline CDR1 GTSNPN, CDR2 SVGIG (reference sequence). In DNA form, the CDR3 reads TGTGCCTGGAGTGACACGGGCACTGAAGCTTTCTTT. It translates to CAWSDTGTEAFF.

The chain links TRBV13 to TRBJ2-1; D unresolved. V was cut by 1 base and J by 10 bases, with 8 bases left in between. Germline CDR1 is PRHDT and CDR2 is FYEKMQ (reference sequence). The CDR3 sequence is 12 residues long. CDR3 coding DNA: TGTGCCAGCAGCTTAGATCTTGGGGAGCAGTTCTTC. Its protein product is CASSLDLGEQFF.

The chain joins TRBV5-5 to TRBJ1-4; D unclear. V shed 0 bases and J shed 3 bases, with 21 bases lying between them. This CDR3 is 19 amino acids long. CDR1 SGHKS and CDR2 YYEKEE come from the germline V gene (reference sequence). CDR3 loop: CASSLEQMGWSVANEKLFF. CDR3 DNA: TGTGCCAGCAGCTTGGAACAAATGGGGTGGTCTGTGGCTAATGAAAAACTGTTTTTT. The variable domain in full, completed from reference TRBV5-5 and TRBJ1-4, reads DAGVTQSPTHLIKTRGQQVTLRCSPISGHKSVSWYQQVLGQGPQFIFQYYEKEERGRGNFPDRFSARQFPNYSSELNVNALLLGDSALYLCASSLEQMGWSVANEKLFFGSGTQLSVL.

This clone occurred once. V is TRBV7-9 and J is TRBJ2-2, with D unclear. The V gene lost 6 bases and the J gene lost 6 bases, with 20 bases spanning the gap. CDR1 and CDR2 from the germline V gene are SEHNR and FQNEAQ (reference sequence). CDR3 length equals 16 residues. The CDR3 reads CASRPSDGRGAGELFF. The CDR3 bases are TGTGCCAGCAGACCGTCTGACGGACGAGGTGCCGGGGAGCTGTTTTTT.

The V gene is TRBV5-8, the J gene TRBJ2-7; D is ambiguous. The V end lost 1 base, the J end lost 0 bases, and 5 bases lay between the germline ends. There are 13 residues in the CDR3. CDR1 SGHTS and CDR2 YDEGEE come from the germline V gene. In nucleotides, the CDR3 is TGTGCCAGCAGCTTGACAGTCTCCTACGAGCAGTACTTC. Translated: CASSLTVSYEQYF.

The DNA for the CDR3 is TGTGCTAGTGGCCCGGGAATTGGGCAAGAGACCCAGTACTTC. Amino acid sequence: CASGPGIGQETQYF. The rearrangement uses TRBV12-5 and TRBJ2-5, with D maybe TRBD2 (5 bases). The CDR3 totals 14 residues. Trimming pared 6 bases from V and 2 bases from J, leaving 13 bases between. Germline CDR1 is LGHNT and CDR2 is FRNRAP.

The CDR3: CASSSLAGASYNEQFF. The CDR3 bases are TGTGCCAGCAGCTCATTAGCGGGAGCGTCCTACAATGAGCAGTTCTTC. V is TRBV7-6 and J is TRBJ2-1; 9 nucleotides align to TRBD2. After removal of 4 bases from V and 1 base from J, the junction contained 5 bases not matched to a gene. The CDR3 extends over 16 amino acids. Per germline, CDR1 SGHVS and CDR2 FNYEAQ.

The chain employs TRBV5-1 and TRBJ2-1; 10 positions agree with TRBD1. This CDR3 region has 18 residues. Germline loops: CDR1 SGHRS, CDR2 YFSETQ. Trimming removed 4 bases from V and 3 bases from J; junction bases left unmatched: 13. This chain's CDR3 is CASSEYFAGTGDYNEQFF. Written as DNA, the CDR3 is TGCGCCAGCAGCGAGTATTTTGCCGGGACAGGGGACTACAATGAGCAGTTCTTC.